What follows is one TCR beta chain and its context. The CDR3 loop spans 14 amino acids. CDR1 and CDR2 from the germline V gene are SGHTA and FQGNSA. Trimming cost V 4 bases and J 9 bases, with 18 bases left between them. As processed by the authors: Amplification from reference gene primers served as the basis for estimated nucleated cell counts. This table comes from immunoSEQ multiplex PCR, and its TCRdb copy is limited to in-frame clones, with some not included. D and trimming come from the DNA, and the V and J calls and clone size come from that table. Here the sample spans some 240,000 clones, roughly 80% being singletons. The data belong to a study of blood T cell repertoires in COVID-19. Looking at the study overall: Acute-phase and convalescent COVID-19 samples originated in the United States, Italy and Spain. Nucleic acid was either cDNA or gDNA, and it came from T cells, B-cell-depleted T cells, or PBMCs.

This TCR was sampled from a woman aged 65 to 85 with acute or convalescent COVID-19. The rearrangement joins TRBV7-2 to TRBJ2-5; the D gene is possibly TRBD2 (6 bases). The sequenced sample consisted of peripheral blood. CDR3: CASSSDRGNPAQYF. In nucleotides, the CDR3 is TGTGCCAGCAGCTCCGATCGGGGGAACCCAGCCCAGTACTTC.